This is a list of T cell receptor beta chains from one sample in a study of cytomegalovirus exposure and HLA in healthy donors. Sequenced by immunoSEQ multiplex PCR; TCRdb stores in-frame clones only, minus some. This sample yields about 65,000 clones, of which under 95% are seen a single time; about 1.2% belongs to the top ten. Sequenced material: PBMCs. These receptors all stem from a woman under 30 in good health and CMV-seronegative. Each CDR3 is given without its conserved first and last residue. Fields, in order: V gene, J gene, CDR3 protein.

>TRBV6-6|TRBJ2-2
ASNNPGLGSGELF
>TRBV6-6|TRBJ2-2
ASSLGGAGDAGELF
>TRBV27|TRBJ2-3
ASSTYRGQWDTDTQY
>TRBV28|TRBJ1-4
ATQAVGEKLF
>TRBV11-2|TRBJ2-2
ASSYGSGGAGELF
>TRBV5-4|TRBJ2-2
ASSLGLSNTGELF
>TRBV7-2|TRBJ2-1
ASTWGILTQNEQF
>TRBV28|TRBJ1-4
ASSRDITTNEKLF
>TRBV2|TRBJ1-1
ASSEAERENTEAF
>TRBV28|TRBJ2-2
ASSEGDLNTGELF
>TRBV5-6|TRBJ2-7
ASSLTVSEQY
>TRBV28|TRBJ1-3
ASSYAGGEGNTIY
>TRBV18|TRBJ2-7
ASSPTDGGSYEQY
>TRBV7-9|TRBJ1-4
ASSATGTGNEKLF
>TRBV27|TRBJ1-5
ASSLEGQVNQPQH
>TRBV18|TRBJ1-1
ASSLGTGLMNTEAF
>TRBV6-1|TRBJ2-7
ASSDRDRTVYEQY
>TRBV4-3|TRBJ2-2
ASSQEPAGATGELF
>TRBV6-6|TRBJ1-4
ASSYPGQGNEKLF